A single sample gave rise to the 5 T cell receptor beta chains below, sequenced in a study of cytomegalovirus exposure and HLA in healthy donors. A multiplex PCR was run with 60 Vbeta primers and 13 Jbeta primers. Clones were sequenced by immunoSEQ multiplex PCR, and TCRdb holds only the in-frame ones, with some missing. Altogether more than 200,000 clones are present, 65% to 90% being singletons, with the ten largest covering about 1.4%. The sequenced sample consisted of PBMCs. Receptor source: a girl between 10 and 17 years old in good health and CMV-seronegative.

This chain links TRBV4-2 with TRBJ2-7, with a weak D call TRBD2 (5 bases). The CDR3 covers 13 residues. V was shortened by 0 bases and J by 4 bases, with 7 bases between the two germline ends. Germline V CDR1 and CDR2: LGHNA, YNFKEQ. The CDR3 DNA follows: TGTGCCAGCAGCCAAGATGGCGGGTACGAGCAGTACTTC. Residues: CASSQDGGYEQYF.

The rearrangement uses TRBV6-6 and TRBJ1-4, with 8 bases that match TRBD1. Germline V gene data show CDR1 as MNHNY and CDR2 as SVGAGI (reference sequence). CDR3 length: 16 residues. V was clipped by 0 bases and J by 5 bases; unmatched bases: 5. The CDR3 region is CASSYSDRVRNEKLFF. CDR3 DNA: TGTGCCAGCAGTTACTCGGACAGGGTTCGGAATGAAAAACTGTTTTTT.

This clone was detected a few times. This chain joins TRBV28 and TRBJ1-2; TRBD1 aligns across 7 bases. From germline, CDR1 is MDHEN and CDR2 SYDVKM. This CDR3 is 17 amino acids long. Trimming removed 1 base from V and 3 bases from J; junction bases left unmatched: 11. CDR3 protein: CASSLLASRTGDYGYTF. The CDR3 nucleotides read TGTGCCAGCAGTTTATTGGCGTCCCGTACAGGGGACTATGGCTACACCTTC.

This rearrangement joins TRBV28 to TRBJ2-1; 11 nucleotides agree with TRBD2. The germline V gene has CDR1 MDHEN and CDR2 SYDVKM. After removal of 6 bases from V and 2 bases from J, the junction contained 6 bases not matched to a gene. The CDR3 contains 16 residues. The CDR3: CASRPLSGGAYNEQFF. CDR3 DNA: TGTGCCAGCAGGCCGCTTAGCGGGGGGGCCTACAATGAGCAGTTCTTC.

V is TRBV5-5 and J is TRBJ1-4, with D uncertain. This CDR3 comprises 13 residues. Trimming removed 1 base from V and 8 bases from J, with 9 bases in between. Germline lookup yields CDR1 SGHKS and CDR2 YYEKEE (reference sequence). The CDR3 DNA sequence: TGTGCCAGCAGCTTGTGGGGAGGGGAAAAACTGTTTTTT. This encodes CASSLWGGEKLFF.